This is a list of T cell receptor beta chains from one sample in a study of T-cell reconstitution after alpha-beta-depleted transplantation in children. MiXCR, run by TCRdb on the PCR reads, gives a single entry per CDR3 protein. The data show fewer than 550,000 distinct CDR3 sequences, with approximately 11% seen just once and 4.5% to 6.5% held by the top ten. The sequenced sample was PBMCs from the stem cell graft donor, obtained from the stem cell graft. The receptors stem from a human donor who donated a stem cell graft to a child with acute myeloid leukemia. Each CDR3 is given with its conserved first and last residue. The listing skips clone size in some rows; elsewhere it reads once, few, many or a size class.

clone size,J gene,V gene,CDR3 protein
.,TRBJ2-1,TRBV20-1,CSARARLVSYNEQFF
many,TRBJ2-7,TRBV12-3/TRBV12-4,CASSLGTGVYEQYF
few,TRBJ1-1,TRBV6-5,CASRVRTRNTEAFF
.,TRBJ2-5,TRBV15,CATSRKGGETQYF
many,TRBJ2-2,TRBV5-1,CASVQQNSGELFF
few,TRBJ1-5,TRBV2,CASSSDRWTYQPQHF
many,TRBJ2-3,TRBV6-1,CASSDGGGTDTQYF
few,TRBJ1-3,TRBV3-1,CASSPRDAGNTIYF
few,TRBJ1-5,TRBV9,CASSEGGGRNQPQHF
few,TRBJ1-1,TRBV6-5,CASSSARSKNTEAFF
many,TRBJ2-2,TRBV3-1,CASSQVSGFSTGELFF
few,TRBJ1-5,TRBV18,CASSPKVGNQPQHF
.,TRBJ2-3,TRBV7-6,CASSPVELASYTDTQYF
.,TRBJ2-7,TRBV19,CASSNYASGRGPEQYF
many,TRBJ2-3,TRBV20-1,CSARDPGTDWTDTQYF
few,TRBJ1-2,TRBV2,CASSEWVTSGGYTF
.,TRBJ2-7,TRBV25-1,CASSATSQGPYEQYF
.,TRBJ2-5,TRBV20-1,CSAREVTSGTQYF
few,TRBJ2-7,TRBV7-2,CASSPDRDRSSYEQYF
few,TRBJ2-7,TRBV29-1,CSGLLAGTHEQYF
.,TRBJ2-7,TRBV20-1,CSASRATYEQYF
few,TRBJ1-5,TRBV20-1,CSASTDNGGNQPQHF
.,TRBJ2-3,TRBV10-1,CASSEMGVRDTQYF
few,TRBJ2-3,TRBV30,CAWSGQGAFTDTQYF
few,TRBJ1-1,TRBV30,CAWMLRGAAEAFF
.,TRBJ2-5,TRBV5-1,CASSWGTREETQYF
.,TRBJ2-2,TRBV5-1,CASSPAQSPGELFF
.,TRBJ2-1,TRBV4-2,CASSQGLLSYNEQFF
few,TRBJ1-1,TRBV14,CASSNVNTEAFF
.,TRBJ2-1,TRBV9,CASSVASWDRRGNEQFF
.,TRBJ2-5,TRBV12-3/TRBV12-4,CASSSSGGKETQYF
.,TRBJ2-3,TRBV25-1,CASSELLATGTDTQYF
few,TRBJ2-5,TRBV6-5,CASYRSQETQYF
.,TRBJ1-2,TRBV5-5,CASSPMTGNRGYTF
many,TRBJ2-1,TRBV6-2/TRBV6-3,CASSYSAGRSYNEQFF
few,TRBJ2-5,TRBV20-1,CSAISGLAGYQETQYF
.,TRBJ1-1,TRBV10-3,CANSPGQGSNTEAFF
many,TRBJ2-4,TRBV11-3,CASSLGAGIGF
.,TRBJ1-1,TRBV20-1,CSAGEGLGVNTEAFF
few,TRBJ2-7,TRBV9,CASSVEAGYSYEQYF
.,TRBJ2-7,TRBV6-1,CASSRTGFGEQYF
many,TRBJ2-7,TRBV29-1,CSAGQGSYEQYF
few,TRBJ1-4,TRBV12-3/TRBV12-4,CASRVRDRGVDDEKLFF
few,TRBJ2-1,TRBV12-3/TRBV12-4,CASSSGEGNEQFF
few,TRBJ2-3,TRBV20-1,CSASGGPGWTQYF
.,TRBJ2-2,TRBV5-1,CASSLGLAAGELFF
.,TRBJ1-2,TRBV7-2,CASSSNGQGSGYTF
few,TRBJ2-7,TRBV20-1,CSYQSGRSHEQYF
.,TRBJ1-2,TRBV29-1,CSVDRATGGNYGYTF
.,TRBJ2-3,TRBV7-3,CASSLVDGSTDTQYF
many,TRBJ1-3,TRBV7-2,CASSLQGYGNTIYF
.,TRBJ2-2,TRBV3-1,CASSQTSGGSAGELFF